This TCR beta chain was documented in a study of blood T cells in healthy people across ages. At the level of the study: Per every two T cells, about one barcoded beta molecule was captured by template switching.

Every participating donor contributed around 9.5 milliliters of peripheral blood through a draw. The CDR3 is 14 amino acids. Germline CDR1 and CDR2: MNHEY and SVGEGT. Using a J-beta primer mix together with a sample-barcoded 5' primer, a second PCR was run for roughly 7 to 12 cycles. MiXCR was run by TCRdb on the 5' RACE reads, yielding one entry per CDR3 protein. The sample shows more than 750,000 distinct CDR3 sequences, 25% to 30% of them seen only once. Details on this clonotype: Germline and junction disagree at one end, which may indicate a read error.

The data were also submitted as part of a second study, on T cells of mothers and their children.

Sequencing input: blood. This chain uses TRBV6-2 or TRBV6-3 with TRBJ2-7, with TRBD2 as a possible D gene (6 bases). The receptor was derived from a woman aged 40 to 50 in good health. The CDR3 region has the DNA TGTGCCAGCGGTTACGGGGGAAGCTCCTACGAGCAGTACTTC. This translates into CASGYGGSSYEQYF.